This T cell receptor (beta chain) was identified during a study of CD8 T cells in ankylosing spondylitis. Germline CDR1 is SGHRS and CDR2 is YFSETQ. The CDR3 covers 15 residues. V lost 0 bases and J 1 base, leaving 10 bases between the germline ends. Study results and limitations: Disease-linked clones, CD8+, were relatively rare in peripheral blood. Ankylosing spondylitis blood seemed to carry a telltale TCR beta motif made of fewer than ten highly homologous variants. Disease-linked clones were reportedly significantly enriched in matched ankylosing spondylitis synovial fluid.

This clonotype occurred many times. Its matching antigen is unknown. By quantitative 5'-RACE with molecular barcodes, the TCR beta libraries were made. TCRdb analysed the 5' RACE reads with MiXCR anew, one entry per CDR3 protein. The sample carries 80,000 to 100,000 distinct CDR3 sequences, about 9% recorded once. The gene calls are TRBV5-1 and TRBJ1-1; D unresolved. This TCR was recovered from a male donor with ankylosing spondylitis or in good health (not recorded which). The sample comprised blood, either unsorted or a sorted T cell fraction (not recorded which). The CDR3 DNA sequence: TGCGCCAGCAGCTTGGCCCGGGGTCAGAACACTGAAGCTTTCTTT. Translation: CASSLARGQNTEAFF.